Listed below are T cell receptor beta chains from one sample, sequenced in a study of T cell repertoires in cytomegalovirus infection. These receptors are not linked to any known antigen. TCRdb ran MiXCR on the reads and lists one entry per CDR3 protein. The data hold about 570,000 distinct CDR3 sequences, with 40% observed a single time. The source material was cultured PBMCs, sampled from culture after CMV antigen stimulation. The receptors shown here come from a human donor in good health (CMV status not recorded). Some clones in this sample may be carry-over from other donors' samples. CDR3s include the opening cysteine and the closing phenylalanine or tryptophan. D genes are given only for firm matches. Rows may omit the clone size; those that give it use once, few, many or a size class.

TRBV7-2	TRBJ2-3	.	few	TGTGCCAGCAGCTTAGCTTGGGGGAAGGATACGCAGTATTTT	CASSLAWGKDTQYF
TRBV19	TRBJ1-6	TRBD1	few	TGTGCCAGTAGTATACCGGGACAGGGAAGTTCACCCCTCCACTTT	CASSIPGQGSSPLHF
TRBV7-2	TRBJ2-3	.	.	TGTGCCAGCAGCCCCTTAGGGGGAAATGGAGATACGCAGTATTTT	CASSPLGGNGDTQYF
TRBV7-8	TRBJ2-7	TRBD1	few	TGTGCCAGCAGCACAAAGGACAGGGTGGTCTACGAGCAGTACTTC	CASSTKDRVVYEQYF
TRBV29-1	TRBJ2-3	.	.	TGCAGCGTTGGGCTCAGCCGGGGAGATACGCAGTATTTT	CSVGLSRGDTQYF
TRBV28	TRBJ1-5	.	.	TGTGCCAGCAGTCCGGACATTCCGGTTCAGCCCCAGCATTTT	CASSPDIPVQPQHF
TRBV6-1	TRBJ2-7	.	few	TGTGCCAGCAGTGAACCTTGGGGTGCCTACGAGCAGTACTTC	CASSEPWGAYEQYF
TRBV7-9	TRBJ2-3	.	.	TGTGCCAGCAGCTTAGAGCGGACCCCAGATACGCAGTATTTT	CASSLERTPDTQYF
TRBV11-2	TRBJ1-1	.	.	TGTGCCAGCAGCTTGGGCAGGTGGAACACTGAAGCTTTCTTT	CASSLGRWNTEAFF
TRBV29-1	TRBJ2-3	.	.	TGCAGCGCCCAGGGAACAGATACGCAGTATTTT	CSAQGTDTQYF
TRBV5-4	TRBJ2-5	TRBD2	.	TGTGCCAGCAGCTTCTCAAGGGTGATGGCGGGAGGGGTAGAGACCCAGTACTTC	CASSFSRVMAGGVETQYF
TRBV24-1	TRBJ1-1	.	.	TGTGCCACCAGTGATTTAGGCAGGGCAGGGGTATTTGACACTGAAGCTTTCTTT	CATSDLGRAGVFDTEAFF
TRBV7-2	TRBJ1-2	.	.	TGTGCCAGCACTGTTATAATGGGTGGCTACACCTTC	CASTVIMGGYTF
TRBV5-1	TRBJ2-7	TRBD2	few	TGCGCCAGCAGCGAGGCGGCTAGCGGGGACTACGAGCAGTACTTC	CASSEAASGDYEQYF
TRBV29-1	TRBJ2-1	.	.	TGCAGCGCAGGACCCTCGACTACATACAATGAGCAGTTCTTC	CSAGPSTTYNEQFF
TRBV6-2/TRBV6-3	TRBJ1-1	.	few	TGTGCCAGCAGTTACAACGGGCAGGGATGGTTTCACACTGAAGCTTTCTTT	CASSYNGQGWFHTEAFF
TRBV6-1	TRBJ2-1	.	.	TGTGCCAGCAGTGGATCAGGATACAATGAGCAGTTCTTC	CASSGSGYNEQFF
TRBV6-1	TRBJ1-6	.	few	TGTGCCAGCAGTGCGGGACCCAGCAATTCACCCCTCCACTTT	CASSAGPSNSPLHF
TRBV7-1	TRBJ2-1	TRBD1	.	TGTGCCAGCAGCCCAACAGGGGGCAGAAATGAGCAGTTCTTC	CASSPTGGRNEQFF
TRBV7-2	TRBJ1-2	TRBD1	many	TGTGCCAGCAGCTTAAGGGACAGCTATGGCTACACCTTC	CASSLRDSYGYTF
TRBV7-8	TRBJ2-2	.	.	TGTGCCAGCACCTCGGAACCTAACACCGGGGAGCTGTTTTTT	CASTSEPNTGELFF
TRBV7-8	TRBJ1-5	.	.	TGTGCCAGCAGCTTAGATGGGGGGCTCAGCAATCAGCCCCAGCATTTT	CASSLDGGLSNQPQHF